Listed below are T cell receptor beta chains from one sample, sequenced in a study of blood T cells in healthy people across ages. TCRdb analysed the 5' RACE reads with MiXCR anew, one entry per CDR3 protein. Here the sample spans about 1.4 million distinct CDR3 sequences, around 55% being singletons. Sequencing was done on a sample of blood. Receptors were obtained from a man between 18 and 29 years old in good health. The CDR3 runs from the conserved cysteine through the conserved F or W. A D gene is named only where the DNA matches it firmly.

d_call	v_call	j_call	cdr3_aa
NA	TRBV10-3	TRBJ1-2	CAISEDGIAVDYGYTF
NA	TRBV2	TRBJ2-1	CASISLLQFF
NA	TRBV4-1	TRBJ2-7	CASSHAGQTYEQYF
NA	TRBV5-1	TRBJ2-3	CASSSPSAPDTQYF
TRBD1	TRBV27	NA	CASSLGQAAETQYF
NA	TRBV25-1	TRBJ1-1	CASSEYGDSEAFF
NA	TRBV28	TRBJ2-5	CASRTGMKETQYF
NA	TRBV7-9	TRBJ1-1	CASSKRPYEDEAFF
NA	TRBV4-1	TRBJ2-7	CASSLRTVPYEQYF
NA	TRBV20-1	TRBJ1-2	CSALDKYYGYTF
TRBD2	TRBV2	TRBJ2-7	CASSATSGTYEQYF
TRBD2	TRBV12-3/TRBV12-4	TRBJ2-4	CASKGGWKNIQYF
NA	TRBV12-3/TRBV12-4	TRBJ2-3	CASSTLADTQYF
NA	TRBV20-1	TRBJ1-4	CSAVHRVNEKLFF
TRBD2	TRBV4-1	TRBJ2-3	CASSQPAGAPRRTDTQYF
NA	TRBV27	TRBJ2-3	CASRTDGSDTQYF
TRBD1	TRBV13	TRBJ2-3	CASSNTRDRGQKDTQYF
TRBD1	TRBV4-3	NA	CASSQVATGTIQNNQETQFF
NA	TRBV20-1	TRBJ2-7	CSAVPNREGHYEQYF
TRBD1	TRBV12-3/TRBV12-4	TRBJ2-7	CASSPDRGISYEQYF
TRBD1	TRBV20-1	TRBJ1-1	CSARDQRTGEAFF
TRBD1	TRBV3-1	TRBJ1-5	CASSQEGQGGNQPQHF
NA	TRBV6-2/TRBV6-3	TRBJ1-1	CASSMIQDEAFF